This TCR beta chain is drawn from a study of monozygotic twins with inflammatory bowel disease. Germline V CDR1 and CDR2: MNHNS, SASEGT. The CDR3 extends over 15 amino acids. In preparing each TCR library, about 3,700 ng of total RNA was used. TCRalpha and TCRbeta cDNA underwent two nested PCRs of roughly 15 and 9 cycles. TCRdb processed the 5' RACE reads again and assigns one entry to each CDR3 protein, with no DNA. This repertoire includes about 440,000 distinct CDR3 sequences. Sequenced material: blood. The chain links TRBV6-1 to TRBJ2-1; TCRdb designates TRBD1, a call that cannot be tested without DNA. The source is a human donor with ulcerative colitis or Crohn's disease, or a healthy co-twin of an affected twin (not recorded which). CDR3 region: CASSRSGTAVEEQFF.